What follows are 20 T cell receptor beta chains derived from one specimen sequenced in a study of OX40 agonist ivuxolimab in advanced cancers. TCRdb keeps only in-frame clones here, not all; method: immunoSEQ multiplex PCR. The sample shows roughly 80,000 clones, approximately 91% of them seen only once. The sequenced sample was CD4+ or CD8+ T cells sorted from blood, obtained in a trial of the OX40 agonist ivuxolimab. The origin of the receptors is an adult with an advanced solid tumor such as melanoma, head and neck, liver or kidney cancer.

This chain links TRBV27 with TRBJ1-3; tentative D call: TRBD1 (5 bases). The germline V gene has CDR1 MNHEY and CDR2 SMNVEV (reference sequence). V lost 6 bases and J lost 0, with 15 bases in between. CDR3 length: 16 amino acids. CDR3 nucleotides: TGTGCCAGCAGCCAACAGGCCCCGGGCTCTGGAAACACCATATATTTT. As protein: CASSQQAPGSGNTIYF.

The chain joins TRBV30 to TRBJ2-3; D is perhaps TRBD2 (5 bases). V lost 4 bases, J lost 2 bases, and 13 bases lay in between. CDR1 is GTSNPN and CDR2 is SVGIG in the germline V gene (reference sequence). The CDR3 consists of 14 residues. CDR3 sequence (DNA): TGTGCCTGGAAGAGGAGGCTAGCCACAGATACGCAGTATTTT. This sequence encodes CAWKRRLATDTQYF.

The V call is TRBV6-6, the J call TRBJ2-7, with 7 nucleotides matching TRBD2. The CDR3 sequence is 15 residues long. Germline trimming cut 5 bases from V and 4 bases from J; bases unmatched to any gene: 11. Germline CDR1 MNHNY, CDR2 SVGAGI (reference sequence). The CDR3 DNA follows: TGTGCCAGCAGTCCCAGGAGGGAGGGCAAGTACGAGCAGTACTTC. Translating it yields CASSPRREGKYEQYF.

The chain couples TRBV9 to TRBJ2-7; D gene ambiguous. The CDR3 has 15 amino acids. Germline loops: CDR1 SGDLS, CDR2 YYNGEE. Trimming pared 0 bases from V and 5 bases from J, leaving 15 bases between. This CDR3 reads CASSVGYGGNDEQYF. The CDR3 DNA is TGTGCCAGCAGCGTAGGGTACGGCGGAAATGACGAGCAGTACTTC.

The chain recombines TRBV7-2 with TRBJ2-6, with 8 bases fitting TRBD1. The V gene's germline CDR1 is SGHTA and CDR2 FQGNSA. The CDR3 consists of 16 residues. After removal of 5 bases from V and 2 bases from J, the junction contained 5 bases not matched to a gene. CDR3 sequence: CASSLGQGPGANVLTF. DNA for the CDR3: TGTGCCAGCAGCCTTGGACAGGGCCCTGGGGCCAACGTCCTGACTTTC.

The chain recombines TRBV28 with TRBJ2-1; TRBD1 might be the D (5 bases). This CDR3 is 13 amino acids long. Trimming stripped 6 bases from V and 15 bases from J, with 21 bases between. CDR1 and CDR2 from the germline V gene are MDHEN and SYDVKM. This chain's CDR3 is CASRPQISAGSFF. The CDR3 bases are TGTGCCAGCAGGCCTCAGATCTCGGCAGGGTCGTTCTTC.

The chain combines TRBV28 with TRBJ2-3, with 11 bases aligning to TRBD2. Germline loops: CDR1 MDHEN, CDR2 SYDVKM. This CDR3 is 16 amino acids long. Trimming at V came to 5 bases and at J to 2 bases, leaving 6 bases not matched to a gene. CDR3 residues: CASSTVAGGFTDTQYF. In DNA, the CDR3 is TGTGCCAGCAGTACCGTAGCGGGAGGGTTCACAGATACGCAGTATTTT.

J is TRBJ2-1 and V is TRBV7-6; TRBD1 or TRBD2 may be the D gene (6 bases each). Trimming took off 2 bases at V and 8 bases at J, with 7 bases between the two ends. The CDR3 consists of 12 residues. The germline gives CDR1 SGHVS, CDR2 FNYEAQ. The CDR3 is CASSLRGDEQFF. The CDR3 DNA follows: TGTGCCAGCAGCTTAAGGGGGGATGAGCAGTTCTTC.

V gene TRBV9 combines with J gene TRBJ2-3; D might be TRBD2 (6 bases). Per the germline V gene, CDR1 is SGDLS and CDR2 is YYNGEE. The CDR3 has 17 amino acids. V lost 1 base and J lost 0, with 15 bases in between. CDR3 bases: TGTGCCAGCAGCGTATCATTGGTCAGCGGGAGCACAGATACGCAGTATTTT. This translates into CASSVSLVSGSTDTQYF.

The rearrangement joins TRBV9 to TRBJ2-7; TRBD2 matches 8 bases. The J segment lost 7 bases and the V segment lost 4 bases, leaving 13 bases of the junction unmatched. This CDR3 has 15 amino acids. CDR1 SGDLS and CDR2 YYNGEE come from the germline V gene. The CDR3 sequence: CASSRRIAGLEEQYF. CDR3 DNA: TGTGCCAGCAGCCGACGGATAGCGGGATTAGAAGAGCAGTACTTC.

V usage is TRBV6-1 and J usage is TRBJ2-1; D perhaps matches TRBD2 (6 bases). The germline V gene encodes CDR1 MNHNS and CDR2 SASEGT. The V end was cut by 4 bases, the J end by 6 bases, with 19 bases between. The CDR3 sequence is 16 residues long. CDR3 residues: CASSGGGARRTNEQFF. CDR3 DNA sequence: TGTGCCAGCAGTGGAGGAGGGGCGCGACGGACCAATGAGCAGTTCTTC.

V and J are TRBV6-5 and TRBJ1-2, with D unclear. Deletions cut 0 bases from V and 7 bases from J, with 9 bases between. This CDR3 has 13 amino acids. Germline CDR1 MNHEY, CDR2 SVGAGI. CDR3 nucleotides: TGTGCCAGCAGTTACTCTGCAGGAGGTGGCTACACCTTC. Protein sequence: CASSYSAGGGYTF.

This chain links TRBV6-6 with TRBJ1-5, with D possibly being TRBD1 (6 bases). The germline CDR1 and CDR2 sequences are MNHNY and SVGAGI (reference sequence). V was cut by 6 bases and J by 2 bases, with 14 bases left in between. This CDR3 comprises 15 residues. The CDR3: CASSPQGVGNQPQHF. DNA for the CDR3: TGTGCCAGCAGCCCACAGGGAGTAGGCAATCAGCCCCAGCATTTT.

The chain combines TRBV23-1 with TRBJ2-7, with D tentatively TRBD1 (6 bases). TRBV23-1 is an open reading frame whose function is uncertain. V shed 2 bases and J shed 4 bases, with 12 bases lying between them. This CDR3 contains 14 residues. The CDR3 coding sequence is TGCGCCAGCAGTCAACCTGTCAGGGGATACGAGCAGTACTTC. It translates to CASSQPVRGYEQYF.

The genes are TRBV7-3 and TRBJ2-1, with TRBD1 as a possible D gene (6 bases). The germline gives CDR1 SGHTA, CDR2 FQGTGA. This CDR3 spans 15 amino acids. Trimming removed 2 bases at V and 9 bases at J, with 17 bases between. CDR3 DNA: TGTGCCAGCAGCTTATTAGACAGGTCGGTCAGTGAGCAGTTCTTC. Residues: CASSLLDRSVSEQFF.

The chain recombines TRBV7-9 with TRBJ1-2; a possible D gene is TRBD1 (5 bases). V lost 5 bases and J lost 4, with 14 bases in between. The CDR3 length is 14 residues. Per the germline V gene, CDR1 is SEHNR and CDR2 is FQNEAQ (reference sequence). CDR3 coding DNA: TGTGCCAGCAGCCCACAGGTGCGGGTCTATGGCTACACCTTC. It yields the protein CASSPQVRVYGYTF.

The chain has TRBV28 and TRBJ2-2, with no clear D. The CDR3 has 14 amino acids. Germline V CDR1 and CDR2: MDHEN, SYDVKM. V was shortened by 10 bases and J by 4 bases, with 16 bases between the two germline ends. As DNA, the CDR3 is TGTGCCATCCCGATGTACCAATCCACCGGGGAGCTGTTTTTT. Translated, it gives CAIPMYQSTGELFF.

This chain joins TRBV5-6 and TRBJ1-4; maybe TRBD1 (5 bases). Trimming left V 1 base short and J 6 bases short, with 22 bases between. CDR3 size: 18 residues. Germline loops: CDR1 SGHDT, CDR2 YYEEEE. Written as DNA, the CDR3 is TGTGCCAGCAGCTTGCGTACCGGGGGTCGTATTGGTTATGAAAAACTGTTTTTT. Protein product: CASSLRTGGRIGYEKLFF. Drawing the rest from reference TRBV5-6 and TRBJ1-4, the complete variable domain is DAGVTQSPTHLIKTRGQQVTLRCSPKSGHDTVSWYQQALGQGPQFIFQYYEEEERQRGNFPDRFSGHQFPNYSSELNVNALLLGDSALYLCASSLRTGGRIGYEKLFFGSGTQLSVL.

This chain connects TRBV14 to TRBJ1-3; D might be TRBD1 (6 bases). CDR1 SGHDN and CDR2 FVKESK come from the germline V gene. Trimming left V 0 bases short and J 0 bases short, with 18 bases between. The CDR3 consists of 19 residues. CDR3 nucleotides: TGTGCCAGCAGCCAAGATCTGAGCAGGGGTTCCTACTCTGGAAACACCATATATTTT. Protein sequence: CASSQDLSRGSYSGNTIYF.

V is TRBV5-1 and J is TRBJ2-2; TRBD2 matches 11 bases. From germline, CDR1 is SGHRS and CDR2 YFSETQ. Trimming at V came to 4 bases and at J to 0 bases, leaving 5 bases not matched to a gene. This CDR3 is built from 17 residues. The CDR3 DNA reads TGCGCCAGCAGCAAACTAGCGGGAGTTTCGAACACCGGGGAGCTGTTTTTT. Encoded protein: CASSKLAGVSNTGELFF.